The 29 T cell receptor beta chains below come from one sample, sequenced in a study of cytomegalovirus exposure and HLA in healthy donors. Researchers ran the PCR with 60 Vbeta and 13 Jbeta primers. The repertoire was sequenced with immunoSEQ multiplex PCR; TCRdb's copy has only in-frame clones and lacks some. The profile shows over 85,000 clones, around 78% of them singletons. Material: PBMCs. The source is a man aged 35 to 55 in good health and CMV-seronegative.

The gene calls are TRBV27 and TRBJ1-1, with 11 nucleotides matching TRBD1. J was trimmed by 3 bases and V by 5 bases; bases with no gene match: 11. Per germline, CDR1 MNHEY and CDR2 SMNVEV (reference sequence). The CDR3 runs to 17 residues. Written as DNA, the CDR3 is TGTGCCAGCAGTCTAAGGACAGGGGGCGCGTTTTACACTGAAGCTTTCTTT. Protein sequence: CASSLRTGGAFYTEAFF.

The V call is TRBV15, the J call TRBJ2-7; D unresolved. The germline V gene encodes CDR1 LNHNV and CDR2 YYDKDF (reference sequence). V was shortened by 0 bases and J by 5 bases, with 14 bases between the two germline ends. The CDR3 covers 15 residues. The CDR3 protein is CATSRDRQTSDEQYF. DNA for the CDR3: TGTGCCACCAGCAGAGATCGGCAGACGAGCGACGAGCAGTACTTC.

The rearrangement links TRBV5-1 to TRBJ1-6; D remains unclear. Trimming stripped 0 bases from V and 6 bases from J, with 10 bases between. CDR3 length: 15 residues. Germline assignment: CDR1 SGHRS and CDR2 YFSETQ. In nucleotides, the CDR3 is TGCGCCAGCAGCTTGGGGTACGGGAGTAATTCACCCCTCCACTTT. This gives the protein CASSLGYGSNSPLHF.

The chain carries TRBV11-3 and TRBJ2-3, with a possible D match to TRBD2 (6 bases). The CDR3 extends over 15 amino acids. Germline assignment: CDR1 SGHNT and CDR2 YENEEA. V lost 1 base and J lost 0, with 8 bases in between. Here the CDR3 reads CASSLGGTSTDTQYF. CDR3 coding DNA: TGTGCCAGCAGCTTAGGAGGGACTAGCACAGATACGCAGTATTTT.

This clone was seen more than once but under ten times. The J gene is TRBJ2-5, the V gene TRBV25-1; 11 bases agree with TRBD2. CDR1 and CDR2 (germline): MGHDK, SYGVNS. The length of the CDR3 is 16 residues. Germline trimming cut 3 bases from V and 5 bases from J; bases unmatched to any gene: 8. This CDR3 is CASSEFSGGALETQYF. The CDR3 DNA reads TGTGCCAGCAGTGAGTTTAGCGGGGGGGCCTTGGAGACCCAGTACTTC.

This clone was detected only once. The rearrangement links TRBV5-1 to TRBJ2-5; TRBD1 might be the D (6 bases). V was trimmed by 3 bases and J by 4 bases, leaving 13 bases between them. Germline assignment: CDR1 SGHRS and CDR2 YFSETQ. There are 14 residues in the CDR3. The CDR3 coding sequence is TGCGCCAGCAGCTCAACAGGGCGGCGAGAGACCCAGTACTTC. Residues: CASSSTGRRETQYF.

CDR3 DNA: TGCAGCGTTGAAGTTATGAACACTGAAGCTTTCTTT. This translates into CSVEVMNTEAFF. The rearrangement uses TRBV29-1 and TRBJ1-1; D is unclear. The CDR3 has 12 residues. The germline V and J ends were trimmed by 1 base and 0 bases, with 3 bases remaining between them. CDR1 and CDR2 from the germline V gene are SQVTM and ANQGSEA. Full variable domain (remainder filled in from reference TRBV29-1 and TRBJ1-1): SAVISQKPSRDICQRGTSLTIQCQVDSQVTMMFWYRQQPGQSLTLIATANQGSEATYESGFVIDKFPISRPNLTFSTLTVSNMSPEDSSIYLCSVEVMNTEAFFGQGTRLTVV.

The chain carries TRBV9 and TRBJ2-3; 11 bases map to TRBD2. With V trimmed by 0 bases and J by 5 bases, 5 bases remained unmatched. The CDR3 runs 16 residues. Looked up from germline, CDR1 is SGDLS and CDR2 is YYNGEE. CDR3 bases: TGTGCCAGCAGCGTAGCTGGGACTAGCGGAGAAGATACGCAGTATTTT. It specifies CASSVAGTSGEDTQYF.

This clone showed up just once. V usage is TRBV6-5 and J usage is TRBJ1-3; D is perhaps TRBD1 (5 bases). CDR3 length: 15 amino acids. Trimming took 7 bases from V and 1 from J, leaving 14 bases between them. The germline CDR1 and CDR2 sequences are MNHEY and SVGAGI. The CDR3 loop reads CASTGRGSSGNTIYF. The CDR3 nucleotides are TGTGCCAGCACCGGACGGGGGTCATCTGGAAACACCATATATTTT.

In nucleotides, the CDR3 is TGTGCCAGCAGTTGGACAGCGACCTACGAGCAGTACTTC. It codes for CASSWTATYEQYF. The chain employs TRBV27 and TRBJ2-7, with D perhaps matching TRBD1 (6 bases). The germline V gene encodes CDR1 MNHEY and CDR2 SMNVEV (reference sequence). Trimming stripped 4 bases from V and 2 bases from J, with 9 bases between. This CDR3 region has 13 residues.

The chain recombines TRBV6-1 with TRBJ2-7; 7 bases align to TRBD1. This CDR3 region has 14 residues. Unmatched junction bases numbered 8, after V lost 5 bases and J lost 4 bases. Germline CDR1 reads MNHNS; CDR2 reads SASEGT. The CDR3 DNA sequence: TGTGCCAGCAGTTTCTTGACAGGGCTATACGAGCAGTACTTC. Translated: CASSFLTGLYEQYF.

This clone was observed once. The chain combines TRBV28 with TRBJ1-6; TRBD1 matches at 7 bases. The CDR3 consists of 16 residues. The J segment lost 4 bases and the V segment lost 5 bases, leaving 8 bases of the junction unmatched. CDR1 and CDR2 (germline): MDHEN, SYDVKM. DNA of the CDR3: TGTGCCAGCAGTCACAGGGGAAGAGGGTATAATTCACCCCTCCACTTT. Amino acid sequence: CASSHRGRGYNSPLHF.

On this clone: The junction does not match germline at one end; this may be a read error. V and J are TRBV6-6 and TRBJ2-7, with D uncertain. Germline V gives CDR1 MNHNY, CDR2 SVGAGI (reference sequence). CDR3 size: 14 residues. The CDR3 sequence is CATEERFSSYGQYF. For the CDR3, the DNA is TGTGCCACCGAAGAACGGTTTAGCTCCTACGGGCAGTACTTC.

This clone was seen once. This chain joins TRBV7-2 and TRBJ1-5; D gene uncertain. Trimming shortened V by 1 base and J by 0 bases, and 16 bases separated the two germline ends. Germline loops: CDR1 SGHTA, CDR2 FQGNSA. The CDR3 sequence is 18 residues long. The CDR3 region has the DNA TGTGCCAGCAGCTTAGATTTGGTCAGTGGAGGTAGCAATCAGCCCCAGCATTTT. Its protein product is CASSLDLVSGGSNQPQHF.

The V call is TRBV9, the J call TRBJ2-7; 8 nucleotides match TRBD1. After removal of 0 bases from V and 6 bases from J, the junction contained 8 bases not matched to a gene. Looked up from germline, CDR1 is SGDLS and CDR2 is YYNGEE. The CDR3 runs to 15 residues. The CDR3: CASSVGVRGLSEQYF. DNA for the CDR3: TGTGCCAGCAGCGTAGGGGTCAGGGGGCTGAGCGAGCAGTACTTC.

CDR3 loop: CASSQEGDRGYEQYF. In DNA form, the CDR3 reads TGCGCCAGCAGCCAAGAGGGAGACCGAGGATACGAGCAGTACTTC. The J gene is TRBJ2-7, the V gene TRBV4-3; D may be TRBD2 (5 bases). Looked up from germline, CDR1 is LGHNA and CDR2 is YSLEER. This CDR3 region has 15 residues. Between the trimmed V and J ends, which lost 0 bases and 4 bases, there was a span of 13 bases.

The chain is built from TRBV2 and TRBJ2-2; no clear D. In germline, CDR1 is SNHLY, CDR2 FYNNEI. This CDR3 spans 15 amino acids. Trimming took 7 bases from V and 1 from J, leaving 13 bases between them. CDR3 in DNA: TGTGCCAGCAATTTGGCAGGAAAGAACACCGGGGAGCTGTTTTTT. Its translation: CASNLAGKNTGELFF.

The chain links TRBV9 to TRBJ1-6; no reliable D call. Germline V gene sequence: CDR1 SGDLS, CDR2 YYNGEE. The ends were cut back, 0 bases at V and 9 bases at J, with 10 bases in the middle. This CDR3 comprises 14 residues. The CDR3 sequence: CASSVGGSGSPLHF. Written as DNA, the CDR3 is TGTGCCAGCAGCGTAGGAGGCAGCGGTTCACCCCTCCACTTT.

The rearrangement links TRBV30 to TRBJ2-3; TRBD2 aligns across 11 bases. The CDR3 totals 17 residues. The germline V gene encodes CDR1 GTSNPN and CDR2 SVGIG (reference sequence). Trimming at V came to 3 bases and at J to 0 bases, leaving 8 bases not matched to a gene. CDR3 loop: CAWRPKRLAGSTDTQYF. CDR3 nucleotide sequence: TGTGCCTGGAGGCCCAAGAGACTAGCGGGGAGCACAGATACGCAGTATTTT. The full variable domain, rest sourced from reference TRBV30 and TRBJ2-3, is SQTIHQWPATLVQPVGSPLSLECTVEGTSNPNLYWYRQAAGRGLQLLFYSVGIGQISSEVPQNLSASRPQDRQFILSSKKLLLSDSGFYLCAWRPKRLAGSTDTQYFGPGTRLTVL.

The gene calls are TRBV19 and TRBJ1-4; unclear D gene. Between the trimmed V and J ends, which lost 5 bases and 5 bases, there was a span of 12 bases. The germline V gene encodes CDR1 LNHDA and CDR2 SQIVND (reference sequence). This CDR3 is built from 14 residues. CDR3 region: CASSFNRENEKLFF. The CDR3 region has the DNA TGTGCCAGTAGTTTTAACCGGGAGAATGAAAAACTGTTTTTT. Full variable domain (rest looked up from reference TRBV19 and TRBJ1-4): DGGITQSPKYLFRKEGQNVTLSCEQNLNHDAMYWYRQDPGQGLRLIYYSQIVNDFQKGDIAEGYSVSREKKESFPLTVTSAQKNPTAFYLCASSFNRENEKLFFGSGTQLSVL.

This clone was detected only a few times. The chain recombines TRBV5-4 with TRBJ1-1; D possibly corresponds to TRBD1 (6 bases). The V and J ends lost 4 bases and 2 bases respectively, with 15 bases between them. The germline gives CDR1 SGHNT, CDR2 YYREEE (reference sequence). This CDR3 region has 15 residues. The CDR3 sequence is CASSTPGAPNTEAFF. CDR3 in DNA: TGTGCCAGCAGCACACCAGGGGCTCCAAACACTGAAGCTTTCTTT.

The chain carries TRBV7-3 and TRBJ1-2; 10 bases match TRBD1. Germline V gene lookup returns CDR1 SGHTA and CDR2 FQGTGA. The CDR3 runs 17 residues. Trimming cost V 5 bases and J 4 bases; bases outside gene matches: 13. CDR3 residues: CASSRAGQGLARYGYTF. The CDR3 DNA reads as TGTGCCAGCAGCAGAGCGGGACAGGGGTTAGCGCGCTATGGCTACACCTTC. The full variable domain, rest sourced from reference TRBV7-3 and TRBJ1-2, is GAGVSQTPSNKVTEKGKYVELRCDPISGHTALYWYRQSLGQGPEFLIYFQGTGAADDSGLPNDRFFAVRPEGSVSTLKIQRTERGDSAVYLCASSRAGQGLARYGYTFGSGTRLTVV.

The chain employs TRBV6-5 and TRBJ1-2; D may be TRBD1 (6 bases). The CDR3 consists of 14 residues. Germline V CDR1 and CDR2: MNHEY, SVGAGI. Trimming shortened V by 5 bases and J by 3 bases, and 13 bases separated the two germline ends. This chain's CDR3 is CASSAGGADYGYTF. The CDR3 bases are TGTGCCAGCAGTGCGGGGGGCGCAGACTATGGCTACACCTTC.

The chain uses TRBV6-1 and TRBJ1-1; D is unclear. Germline loops: CDR1 MNHNS, CDR2 SASEGT. The CDR3 loop spans 12 amino acids. Deletions cut 4 bases from V and 6 bases from J, with 9 bases between. The CDR3, as DNA: TGTGCCAGCAGTGTGGGCACCCCTGAAGCTTTCTTT. It yields the protein CASSVGTPEAFF.

The sample holds one count of this clone. The CDR3 spells CASSVGDRGLQPQHF. The CDR3, as DNA: TGCGCCAGCAGCGTGGGGGACAGGGGGCTTCAGCCCCAGCATTTT. This chain connects TRBV5-1 to TRBJ1-5, with 12 nucleotides matching TRBD1. The V gene end was trimmed by 4 bases and the J gene end by 6 bases; junction bases not matched to a gene: 5. CDR3 length: 15 residues. CDR1 SGHRS and CDR2 YFSETQ come from the germline V gene.

The V call is TRBV6-1, the J call TRBJ2-1; the match to TRBD1 covers 8 bases. J was trimmed by 0 bases and V by 4 bases; bases with no gene match: 2. Germline CDR1 and CDR2: MNHNS and SASEGT. This CDR3 contains 15 residues. The CDR3 DNA is TGTGCCAGCAGTGCGGACAGGGACTCCTACAATGAGCAGTTCTTC. Its translation is CASSADRDSYNEQFF.

The chain couples TRBV2 to TRBJ1-5; D may be TRBD1 (6 bases). Deletions cut 7 bases from V and 9 bases from J, with 13 bases between. The CDR3 contains 12 residues. Germline CDR1 is SNHLY and CDR2 is FYNNEI. This CDR3 reads CASTYLGGPQHF. The CDR3 DNA reads TGTGCCAGCACTTATTTAGGGGGGCCCCAGCATTTT.

This clone was detected only a few times. The rearrangement joins TRBV12-5 to TRBJ2-1, with D hard to call. Trimming took off 0 bases at V and 9 bases at J, with 15 bases between the two ends. Germline CDR1 LGHNT, CDR2 FRNRAP. This CDR3 is 15 amino acids long. CDR3 in DNA: TGTGCTAGTGGTTTGGTACGGGTAGAGCCGGCTGAGCAGTTCTTC. Residues: CASGLVRVEPAEQFF.

Turning to this clone: Mismatch with germline at one junction end may stem from a read error. V usage is TRBV5-1 and J usage is TRBJ2-6; possible D gene TRBD1, 5 bases. The germline V gene encodes CDR1 SGHRS and CDR2 YFSETQ. The length of the CDR3 is 17 residues. The CDR3 sequence is CASSLVTVRDRANVPTF. In nucleotides, the CDR3 is TGCGCCAGCAGCTTGGTGACAGTGAGAGACCGGGCCAACGTCCCGACTTTC. The full variable domain, with the rest looked up from reference TRBV5-1 and TRBJ2-6, is KAGVTQTPRYLIKTRGQQVTLSCSPISGHRSVSWYQQTPGQGLQFLFEYFSETQRNKGNFPGRFSGRQFSNSRSEMNVSTLELGDSALYLCASSLVTVRDRANVPTFGAGSRLTVL.